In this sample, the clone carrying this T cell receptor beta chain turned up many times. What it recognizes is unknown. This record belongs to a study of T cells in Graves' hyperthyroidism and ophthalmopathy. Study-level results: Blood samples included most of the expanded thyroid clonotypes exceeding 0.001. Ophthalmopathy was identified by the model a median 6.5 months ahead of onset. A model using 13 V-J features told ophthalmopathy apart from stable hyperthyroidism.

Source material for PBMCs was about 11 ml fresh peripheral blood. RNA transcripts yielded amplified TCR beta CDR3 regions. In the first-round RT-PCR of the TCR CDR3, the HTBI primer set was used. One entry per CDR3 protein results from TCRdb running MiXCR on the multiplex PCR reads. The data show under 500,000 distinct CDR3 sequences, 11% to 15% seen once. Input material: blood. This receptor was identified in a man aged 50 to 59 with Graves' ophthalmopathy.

The CDR3 sequence: CASSPRQGTSYEQYF. DNA for the CDR3: TGCGCCAGCAGCCCAAGACAGGGGACCTCCTACGAGCAGTACTTC. This chain links TRBV5-1 with TRBJ2-7; 8 bases align to TRBD1. V lost 4 bases, J lost 0 bases, and 6 bases stayed unmatched. CDR3 length: 15 amino acids. Germline CDR1 SGHRS, CDR2 YFSETQ.